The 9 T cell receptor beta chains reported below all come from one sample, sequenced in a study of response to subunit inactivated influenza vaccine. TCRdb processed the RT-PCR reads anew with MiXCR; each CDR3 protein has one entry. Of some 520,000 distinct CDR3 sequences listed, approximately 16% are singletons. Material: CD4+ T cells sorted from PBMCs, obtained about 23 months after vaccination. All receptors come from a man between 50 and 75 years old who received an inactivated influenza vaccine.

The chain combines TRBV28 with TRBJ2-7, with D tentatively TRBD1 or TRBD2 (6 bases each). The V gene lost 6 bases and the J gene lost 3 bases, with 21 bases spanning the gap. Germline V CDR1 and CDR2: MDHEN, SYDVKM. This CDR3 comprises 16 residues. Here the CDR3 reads CASSPSRGQGGYEQYF. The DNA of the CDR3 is TGTGCCAGCAGCCCATCCCGGGGGCAGGGAGGCTACGAGCAGTACTTC.

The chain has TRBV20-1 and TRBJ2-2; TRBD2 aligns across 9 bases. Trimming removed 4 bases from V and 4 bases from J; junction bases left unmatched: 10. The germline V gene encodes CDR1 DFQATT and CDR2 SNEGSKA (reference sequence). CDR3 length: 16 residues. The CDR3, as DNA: TGCAGTGCTACCCCCCCCGGCGGGGGGGGCACCGGGGAGCTGTTTTTT. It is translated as CSATPPGGGGTGELFF.

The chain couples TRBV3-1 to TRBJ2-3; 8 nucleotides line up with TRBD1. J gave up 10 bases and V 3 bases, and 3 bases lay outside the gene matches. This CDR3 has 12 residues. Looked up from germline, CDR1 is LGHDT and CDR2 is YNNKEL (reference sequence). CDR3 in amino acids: CASSHGQGAQYF. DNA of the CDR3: TGTGCCAGCAGCCACGGACAGGGTGCGCAGTATTTT.

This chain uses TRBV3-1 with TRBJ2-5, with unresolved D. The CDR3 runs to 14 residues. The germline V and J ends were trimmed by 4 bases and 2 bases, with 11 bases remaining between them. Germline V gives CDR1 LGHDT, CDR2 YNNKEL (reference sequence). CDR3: CASSRPGTQETQYF. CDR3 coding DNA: TGTGCCAGCAGCCGTCCGGGTACACAAGAGACCCAGTACTTC.

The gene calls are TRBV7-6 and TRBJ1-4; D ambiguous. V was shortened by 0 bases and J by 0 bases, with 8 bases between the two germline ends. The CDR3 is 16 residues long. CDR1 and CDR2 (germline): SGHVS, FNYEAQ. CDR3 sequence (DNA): TGTGCCAGCAGCTTAGCCCAGCTTACAACTAATGAAAAACTGTTTTTT. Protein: CASSLAQLTTNEKLFF.

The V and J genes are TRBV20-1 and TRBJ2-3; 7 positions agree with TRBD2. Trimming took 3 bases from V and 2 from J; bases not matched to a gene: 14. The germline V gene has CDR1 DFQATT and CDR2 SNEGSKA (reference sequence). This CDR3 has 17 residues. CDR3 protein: CSASPLADRALTDTQYF. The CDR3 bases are TGCAGTGCTAGTCCGCTAGCGGATAGGGCCCTCACAGATACGCAGTATTTT.

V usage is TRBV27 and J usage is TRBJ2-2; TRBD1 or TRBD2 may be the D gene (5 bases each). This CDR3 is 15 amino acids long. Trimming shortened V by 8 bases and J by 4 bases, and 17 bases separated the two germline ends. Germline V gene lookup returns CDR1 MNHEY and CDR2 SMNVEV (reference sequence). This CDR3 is CASGGGLMGTGELFF. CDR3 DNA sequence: TGTGCCAGCGGGGGTGGGCTTATGGGCACCGGGGAGCTGTTTTTT.

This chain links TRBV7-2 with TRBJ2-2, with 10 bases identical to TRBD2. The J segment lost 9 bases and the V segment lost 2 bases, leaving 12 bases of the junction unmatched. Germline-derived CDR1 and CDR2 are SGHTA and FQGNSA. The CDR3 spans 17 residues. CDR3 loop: CASSLILAGATPRELFF. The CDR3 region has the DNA TGTGCCAGCAGCTTAATCCTAGCGGGGGCCACCCCCCGGGAGCTGTTTTTT.

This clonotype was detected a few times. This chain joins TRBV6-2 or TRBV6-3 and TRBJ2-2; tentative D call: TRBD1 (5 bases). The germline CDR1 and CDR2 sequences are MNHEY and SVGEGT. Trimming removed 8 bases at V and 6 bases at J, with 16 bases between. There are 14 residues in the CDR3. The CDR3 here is CASSRQRHAGELFF. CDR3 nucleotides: TGTGCCAGCTCCAGACAGCGACATGCCGGGGAGCTGTTTTTT.